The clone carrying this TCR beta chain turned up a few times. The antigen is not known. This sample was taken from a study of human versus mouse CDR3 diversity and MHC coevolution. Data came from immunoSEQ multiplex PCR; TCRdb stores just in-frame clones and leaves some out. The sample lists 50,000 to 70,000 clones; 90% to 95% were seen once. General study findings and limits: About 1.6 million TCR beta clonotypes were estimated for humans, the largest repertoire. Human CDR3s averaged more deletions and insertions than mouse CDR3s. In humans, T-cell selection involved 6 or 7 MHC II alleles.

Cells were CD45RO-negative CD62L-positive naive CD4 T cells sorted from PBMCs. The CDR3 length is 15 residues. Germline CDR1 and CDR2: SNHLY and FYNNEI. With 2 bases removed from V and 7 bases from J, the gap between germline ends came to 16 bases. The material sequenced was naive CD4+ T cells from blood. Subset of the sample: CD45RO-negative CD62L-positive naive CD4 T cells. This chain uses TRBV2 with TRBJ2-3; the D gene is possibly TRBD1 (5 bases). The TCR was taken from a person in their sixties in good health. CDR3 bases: TGTGCCAGCAGTGAATGGAGTGGGGCTACCCATACGCAGTATTTT. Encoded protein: CASSEWSGATHTQYF.